A single sample gave rise to the 5 T cell receptor beta chains below, sequenced in a study of blood T cell repertoires in COVID-19. The data were produced by immunoSEQ multiplex PCR, yet TCRdb's version contains in-frame clones alone and is incomplete. This sample has approximately 210,000 clones, with roughly four fifths found just once. Input material: peripheral blood. Receptor source: a woman aged 45-65 years with active or convalescent COVID-19.

The rearrangement links TRBV29-1 to TRBJ1-2; D is possibly TRBD1 (6 bases). The CDR3 contains 11 residues. The ends were cut back, 7 bases at V and 6 bases at J, with 12 bases in the middle. CDR1 and CDR2 from the germline V gene are SQVTM and ANQGSEA. CDR3 coding DNA: TGCAGCGCTACTTCAGGGGATGGCTACACCTTC. Protein product: CSATSGDGYTF.

V is TRBV4-2 and J is TRBJ1-2, with D tentatively TRBD1 (5 bases). The CDR3 length is 14 residues. Germline V gene data show CDR1 as LGHNA and CDR2 as YNFKEQ. Trimming removed 3 bases from V and 0 bases from J, with 8 bases in between. Written as DNA, the CDR3 is TGTGCCAGCAGCCAGGGGGGAGCTAACTATGGCTACACCTTC. It encodes CASSQGGANYGYTF.

This chain connects TRBV30 to TRBJ1-3, with no clear D. The CDR3 has 15 residues. Trimming pared 4 bases from V and 1 base from J, leaving 14 bases between. Looked up from germline, CDR1 is GTSNPN and CDR2 is SVGIG (reference sequence). DNA of the CDR3: TGTGCCTGGACCTCCCTTGGTCTATCTGGAAACACCATATATTTT. Encoded protein: CAWTSLGLSGNTIYF.

The chain links TRBV3-1 (or the pseudogene TRBV3-2) to TRBJ1-2, with 7 bases fitting TRBD1. Germline V CDR1 and CDR2: LGHDT, YNNKEL (reference sequence). The trim removed 4 bases at V and 6 bases at J, leaving 11 bases unmatched. The CDR3 sequence is 15 residues long. This chain's CDR3 is CASSPLETGIHGYTF. The CDR3 bases are TGTGCCAGCAGCCCTCTAGAGACAGGGATCCATGGCTACACCTTC.

This clone was observed a handful of times. The rearrangement joins TRBV5-1 to TRBJ2-3, with TRBD1 matching over 8 bases. Germline V gene lookup returns CDR1 SGHRS and CDR2 YFSETQ. This CDR3 is built from 14 residues. The ends lost 10 bases at V and 5 bases at J; junction bases unmatched: 12. The CDR3 bases are TGCGCCGGCAAGACAGGGGCCCCCGGAGATACGCAGTATTTT. This sequence encodes CAGKTGAPGDTQYF.